The sequence of this T cell receptor beta chain was determined in a study of cytomegalovirus exposure and HLA in healthy donors. The study ran its PCR with 60 Vbeta and 13 Jbeta primers. Repertoires were generated with immunoSEQ multiplex PCR, while TCRdb's copy carries only in-frame clones and drops some. The repertoire holds some 160,000 clones, approximately 80% seen once, with approximately 1.6% in the top ten. For this clone: Its antigen is not identified.

The CDR3 spans 13 residues. Trimming shortened V by 4 bases and J by 5 bases, and 13 bases separated the two germline ends. Per the germline V gene, CDR1 is SGHRS and CDR2 is YFSETQ. Study results and caveats: TCR beta V- and J-gene trimming was later associated with a missense DCLRE1C variant.

The TCR originated in a woman aged 25 to 39 in good health and CMV-seronegative. Sequencing was carried out using PBMCs. This chain connects TRBV5-1 to TRBJ2-7; D is unclear. CDR3 DNA: TGCGCCAGCAGCCAACTAAGTCCCCACGAGCAGTACTTC. Translation: CASSQLSPHEQYF.